This T cell receptor beta chain was retrieved from a study of TIL therapy for anti-PD-1-resistant metastatic lung cancer. Study in general: Median patient age was 54, ranging roughly 38-75 years. Points from the study as a whole: TIL clonotype persistence in blood showed no apparent association with response.

Of note for this clone: Its antigen is unidentified.

This was the immunoSEQ v3 assay. Using immunoSEQ multiplex PCR, the repertoire was profiled, and TCRdb retains in-frame clones only, with some absent. The data hold about 60,000 clones, with 55% to 70% observed a single time. CDR3 length: 13 residues. The germline V gene has CDR1 MNHEY and CDR2 SMNVEV (reference sequence). The V and J ends lost 3 bases and 4 bases respectively, with 7 bases between them. Time point reported: pre-treatment sample, taken before nivolumab and TIL therapy. The sequencing used blood, collected at baseline. This TCR was recovered from a person aged 25-80 years with non-small cell lung cancer. V usage is TRBV27 and J usage is TRBJ2-1; no clear D gene. The CDR3 nucleotides are TGTGCCAGCAGTTTCCGGAATTACAATGAGCAGTTCTTC. Amino acids: CASSFRNYNEQFF.